This T cell receptor beta chain came from a study of CD8 T cells in ankylosing spondylitis. In germline, CDR1 is SGHRS, CDR2 YFSETQ. The CDR3 has 14 amino acids. V shed 3 bases and J shed 0 bases, with 9 bases lying between them. Study observations and caveats: A TCR beta motif made of several highly homologous variants seemed typical of ankylosing spondylitis blood.

Via MiXCR, TCRdb re-called the 5' RACE reads, giving one row per CDR3 protein. The sample has approximately 540,000 distinct CDR3 sequences; 9.5% to 15% are singletons. Points on this clonotype: Its antigen remains unknown.

The specimen sequenced was blood, either unsorted or a sorted T cell fraction (not recorded which). The receptor's source is a male donor with ankylosing spondylitis. The chain joins TRBV5-1 to TRBJ2-5; the D is unclear. The CDR3 nucleotides are TGCGCCAGCAGCTCCCTAGGACACCAAGAGACCCAGTACTTC. Its translation: CASSSLGHQETQYF.